This T cell receptor (beta chain) comes out of a study of T cell responses to AZD1222 COVID-19 vaccine. Regarding the study as a whole: Increased Spike-specific TCR breadth and depth were observed after two AZD1222 doses. Donors in the cohort were predominantly white British and more often female, and clonal diversity was possibly underestimated.

Repertoires were generated with immunoSEQ multiplex PCR, while TCRdb's copy carries only in-frame clones and drops some. This sample has tens of thousands of clones; 80% to 90% occur once, and the top ten carry more than 2%. About this clone itself: Its antigen is not known.

The junction had 7 bases not matched to a gene; V was cut back by 11 bases and J by 3 bases. The CDR3 consists of 13 residues. The sequence was collected from an adult who received the AZD1222 COVID-19 vaccine. V is TRBV12-3 or TRBV12-4 and J is TRBJ1-3; 7 nucleotides line up with TRBD1. Sequences were derived from peripheral blood, sampled 28 days after the second AZD1222 dose. Here the CDR3 DNA reads TGTGCCGGTCAGACAGGGTTTGGAAACACCATATATTTT. This codes for CAGQTGFGNTIYF.